This passage covers 25 T cell receptor beta chains from one sample sequenced in a study of cytomegalovirus exposure and HLA in healthy donors. 13 Jbeta primers and 60 Vbeta primers were used for the PCR. The table came from immunoSEQ multiplex PCR; TCRdb's copy has only in-frame clones and leaves some out. The table lists roughly 200,000 clones, 85% of them singletons. The sample consisted of PBMCs. The receptors here all came from a woman aged 45-60 years in good health and CMV-seronegative.

This clone was counted a few times. Other DNA sequences of this sample code for an identical CDR3. This CDR3 is CASSGGTDTQYF. In nucleotides, the CDR3 is TGTGCCAGCAGTGGGGGGACAGATACGCAGTATTTT. This chain links TRBV28 with TRBJ2-3; tentative D call: TRBD2 (6 bases). In germline, CDR1 is MDHEN, CDR2 SYDVKM. V lost 5 bases to trimming and J lost 3 bases, with 6 bases between them. This CDR3 contains 12 residues.

The chain is built from TRBV9 and TRBJ2-7; 8 positions agree with TRBD1. Trimming at V came to 2 bases and at J to 5 bases, leaving 6 bases not matched to a gene. The germline gives CDR1 SGDLS, CDR2 YYNGEE. The CDR3 has 14 residues. The CDR3 DNA is TGTGCCAGCAGCGTTGGACAGGGAGGAAACGAGCAGTACTTC. This gives the protein CASSVGQGGNEQYF.

This clone occurred a few times. V and J are TRBV11-3 and TRBJ2-3; maybe TRBD2 (6 bases). The germline CDR1 and CDR2 sequences are SGHNT and YENEEA. The V and J ends lost 3 bases and 6 bases respectively, with 16 bases between them. CDR3 length equals 15 residues. CDR3 region: CASSLGGPNMDTQYF. The CDR3 nucleotides are TGTGCCAGCAGCTTGGGGGGACCTAACATGGATACGCAGTATTTT.

The V gene is TRBV7-9, the J gene TRBJ2-1; D ambiguous. The CDR3 totals 14 residues. The ends were cut back, 5 bases at V and 5 bases at J, with 13 bases in the middle. Germline V gene lookup returns CDR1 SEHNR and CDR2 FQNEAQ (reference sequence). The CDR3 reads CASSPPKADNEQFF. In nucleotides, the CDR3 is TGTGCCAGCAGCCCACCAAAGGCGGACAATGAGCAGTTCTTC.

This clone was observed once. J is TRBJ2-1 and V is TRBV14; D is perhaps TRBD1 (5 bases). The germline V gene encodes CDR1 SGHDN and CDR2 FVKESK. The CDR3 sequence is 15 residues long. V gave up 0 bases and J gave up 6 bases, with 12 bases separating them. CDR3 loop: CASSQELTGPNEQFF. For the CDR3, the DNA is TGTGCCAGCAGCCAAGAACTAACAGGTCCCAATGAGCAGTTCTTC.

The chain joins TRBV4-1 to TRBJ1-5, with unresolved D. The CDR3 length is 15 residues. From germline, CDR1 is MGHRA and CDR2 YSYEKL. V lost 0 bases and J 6 bases, leaving 12 bases between the germline ends. DNA of the CDR3: TGCGCCAGCAGCCAAGACCCCTCCGGAGCTCAGCCCCAGCATTTT. Translated, it gives CASSQDPSGAQPQHF.

The V and J genes are TRBV7-9 and TRBJ2-3, with 8 bases lining up with TRBD1. The CDR3 runs to 15 residues. Germline V CDR1 and CDR2: SEHNR, FQNEAQ (reference sequence). V lost 4 bases, J lost 4 bases, and 7 bases stayed unmatched. The CDR3 spells CASSSGQVWADTQYF. CDR3 nucleotide sequence: TGTGCCAGCAGCTCGGGACAGGTGTGGGCAGATACGCAGTATTTT. The whole variable domain, remainder taken from reference TRBV7-9 and TRBJ2-3, is DTGVSQNPRHKITKRGQNVTFRCDPISEHNRLYWYRQTLGQGPEFLTYFQNEAQLEKSRLLSDRFSAERPKGSFSTLEIQRTEQGDSAMYLCASSSGQVWADTQYFGPGTRLTVL.

V is TRBV5-4 and J is TRBJ2-5, with TRBD1 identical over 8 bases. CDR3 size: 14 residues. The ends lost 4 bases at V and 4 bases at J; junction bases unmatched: 6. CDR1 and CDR2 from the germline V gene are SGHNT and YYREEE (reference sequence). CDR3 coding DNA: TGTGCCAGCAGCCCCGACAGGGGAGCAGAGACCCAGTACTTC. Translation gives CASSPDRGAETQYF.

V gene TRBV5-1 combines with J gene TRBJ2-1; 9 bases are shared with TRBD1. The germline V gene has CDR1 SGHRS and CDR2 YFSETQ. The CDR3 extends over 15 amino acids. Trimming at V came to 3 bases and at J to 4 bases, leaving 5 bases not matched to a gene. This CDR3 reads CASSSRTGVYNEQFF. The DNA for the CDR3 is TGCGCCAGCAGCTCTCGGACAGGGGTGTACAATGAGCAGTTCTTC.

The CDR3 loop is CASSEQGYGYTF. DNA of the CDR3: TGTGCCAGCAGTGAACAGGGCTATGGCTACACCTTC. The J gene is TRBJ1-2, the V gene TRBV2; tentatively, D is TRBD1 (5 bases). CDR3 length: 12 residues. Germline V gene sequence: CDR1 SNHLY, CDR2 FYNNEI. Trimming removed 2 bases from V and 4 bases from J, with 5 bases in between.

This CDR3 is CASSTGTSGTGELFF. As DNA, the CDR3 is TGTGCCAGCAGTACGGGGACTAGCGGCACCGGGGAGCTGTTTTTT. The rearrangement joins TRBV6-1 to TRBJ2-2, with 11 bases identical to TRBD2. The germline gives CDR1 MNHNS, CDR2 SASEGT. Trimming cost V 5 bases and J 4 bases; bases outside gene matches: 3. The CDR3 consists of 15 residues.

This sequence joins TRBV30 and TRBJ1-6, with TRBD1 matching over 9 bases. This CDR3 is built from 12 residues. Germline V gives CDR1 GTSNPN, CDR2 SVGIG (reference sequence). With 6 bases clipped from V and 8 bases from J, the junction kept 2 bases outside the gene matches. The CDR3 nucleotides read TGTGCCTGCGGGACAGGGTATTCACCCCTCCACTTT. It yields the protein CACGTGYSPLHF. The entire variable domain, with the rest obtained from reference TRBV30 and TRBJ1-6, is as follows: SQTIHQWPATLVQPVGSPLSLECTVEGTSNPNLYWYRQAAGRGLQLLFYSVGIGQISSEVPQNLSASRPQDRQFILSSKKLLLSDSGFYLCACGTGYSPLHFGNGTRLTVT.

The chain combines TRBV27 with TRBJ2-1; TRBD2 aligns across 7 bases. CDR3 length: 15 residues. The V segment lost 3 bases and the J segment 9 bases; nucleotides outside the gene matches: 11. CDR1 is MNHEY, CDR2 SMNVEV, per germline (reference sequence). The CDR3 spells CASSLALAVKSEQFF. CDR3 nucleotide sequence: TGTGCCAGCAGTTTGGCTCTAGCGGTTAAAAGTGAGCAGTTCTTC.

The rearrangement links TRBV11-2 to TRBJ1-1; TRBD1 is a possible D gene (5 bases). This CDR3 is 12 amino acids long. V lost 4 bases and J 11 bases, leaving 14 bases between the germline ends. Germline V gene lookup returns CDR1 SGHAT and CDR2 FQNNGV. CDR3 residues: CASSSGGTGAFF. The CDR3 bases are TGTGCCAGCAGCTCGGGGGGGACGGGTGCTTTCTTT.

V gene TRBV2 combines with J gene TRBJ2-3; possible D gene TRBD1, 7 bases. V was trimmed by 2 bases and J by 2 bases, leaving 14 bases between them. CDR1 is SNHLY, CDR2 FYNNEI, per germline. The CDR3 runs to 16 residues. CDR3 in amino acids: CASSESRGANTDTQYF. In nucleotides, the CDR3 is TGTGCCAGCAGTGAAAGCAGGGGGGCTAACACAGATACGCAGTATTTT.

This sequence joins TRBV6-1 and TRBJ2-2; 7 nucleotides align to TRBD1. The CDR3 consists of 15 residues. Per the germline V gene, CDR1 is MNHNS and CDR2 is SASEGT. Trimming cost V 6 bases and J 0 bases; bases outside gene matches: 4. The CDR3 sequence is CASRAGQANTGELFF. CDR3 nucleotides: TGTGCCAGCAGAGCCGGACAGGCGAACACCGGGGAGCTGTTTTTT.

The chain combines TRBV10-2 with TRBJ1-1, with D tentatively TRBD1 (6 bases). Between the trimmed V and J ends, which lost 6 bases and 5 bases, there was a span of 13 bases. The germline V gene encodes CDR1 WSHSY and CDR2 SAAADI. This CDR3 contains 13 residues. In DNA, the CDR3 is TGCGCCAGCAGGACCAGGGGAAGGACTGAAGCTTTCTTT. Its protein product is CASRTRGRTEAFF.

In regard to this clone: This specimen includes other DNA sequences encoding the same CDR3. The CDR3 bases are TGTGCCAGCAGTGTCCGGGAAAACACTGAAGCTTTCTTT. This sequence encodes CASSVRENTEAFF. The chain links TRBV6-1 to TRBJ1-1; D unclear. Trimming stripped 4 bases from V and 2 bases from J, with 8 bases between. The CDR3 is 13 amino acids. The germline V gene encodes CDR1 MNHNS and CDR2 SASEGT.

The sample holds a few counts of this clone. Germline and junction disagree at one end, which may indicate a read error. The chain recombines TRBV5-1 with TRBJ2-3, with 13 bases identical to TRBD2. The germline V gene encodes CDR1 SGHRS and CDR2 YFSETQ. The CDR3 has 18 amino acids. The CDR3 bases are TGCGCCGGCAGCTTGGCGGGTACTAGCGGGAGGGCCCTAGATACGCAGTATTTT. Its protein product is CAGSLAGTSGRALDTQYF.

The CDR3 reads CASSGGGSNEKLFF. Written as DNA, the CDR3 is TGTGCCAGCTCGGGGGGGGGCTCTAATGAAAAACTGTTTTTT. The rearrangement joins TRBV7-8 to TRBJ1-4; D might be TRBD1 (6 bases). The germline V gene encodes CDR1 SGHVS and CDR2 FQNEAQ. Deletions cut 8 bases from V and 3 bases from J, with 13 bases between. This CDR3 is 14 amino acids long.

The genes are TRBV6-4 and TRBJ2-2; the D gene is possibly TRBD2 (6 bases). The germline V gene has CDR1 MRHNA and CDR2 SNTAGT. The CDR3 length is 15 residues. The germline V and J ends were trimmed by 5 bases and 3 bases, with 13 bases remaining between them. The CDR3: CASSSRETDTGELFF. The CDR3 coding sequence is TGTGCCAGCAGTTCTCGGGAGACTGACACCGGGGAGCTGTTTTTT.

CDR3 amino acids: CASSLLEGTGANVLTF. CDR3 bases: TGCGCCAGCAGCCTCCTTGAGGGAACCGGGGCCAACGTCCTGACTTTC. The rearrangement uses TRBV4-3 and TRBJ2-6, with D tentatively TRBD2 (5 bases). Deletions cut 4 bases from V and 4 bases from J, with 14 bases between. The CDR3 has 16 amino acids. Germline V CDR1 and CDR2: LGHNA, YSLEER.

The chain employs TRBV29-1 and TRBJ1-1; D might be TRBD1 (5 bases). Germline values: CDR1 SQVTM, CDR2 ANQGSEA. V dropped 8 bases and J dropped 4 bases, with 20 bases sitting between them. The CDR3 contains 14 residues. CDR3 loop: CSPRGGDGGTEAFF. CDR3 sequence (DNA): TGCAGCCCACGAGGAGGGGACGGCGGCACTGAAGCTTTCTTT.

This clone was recorded a few times. The germline gene is not matched at one end of the junction; a read error may be the cause. The chain links TRBV7-9 to TRBJ2-7; D unresolved. This CDR3 region has 11 residues. Germline loops: CDR1 SEHNR, CDR2 FQNEAQ (reference sequence). DNA of the CDR3: TGTTCCAGCAGCTTCGGGTACGAGCAGTACTTC. Its protein product is CSSSFGYEQYF.

V gene TRBV7-9 combines with J gene TRBJ2-5; 9 bases are shared with TRBD1. The J call may not be correct, given that the DNA end is closer to TRBJ2-7. The CDR3 contains 15 residues. Germline V lookup: CDR1 SEHNR, CDR2 FQNEAQ (reference sequence). This chain's CDR3 is CASSSSWTGAYEQYF. CDR3 nucleotide sequence: TGTGCCAGCAGCTCCTCTTGGACAGGGGCCTACGAGCAGTACTTC.